The source of this TCR beta chain is a study of T cell repertoires in cytomegalovirus infection. Study details: Indications of both CMV infection and matching HLA type were provided by public TCR beta signatures. Findings of the study overall: Clonotypes of TCR beta that were HLA-C-restricted and CMV-specific dominated the ex vivo response.

Germline V gives CDR1 MNHEY, CDR2 SVGEGT. V dropped 8 bases and J dropped 0 bases, with 14 bases sitting between them. The CDR3 consists of 14 residues. With respect to this clonotype: Antigen unknown.

TCRdb reprocessed the reads with MiXCR, giving one entry per CDR3 protein. The sample yields hundreds of thousands of distinct CDR3 sequences, less than 40% seen once. The V and J genes are TRBV6-2 or TRBV6-3 and TRBJ2-7, with a weak D call TRBD1 (6 bases). This clonotype was sampled from a human donor in good health (CMV status not recorded). Some clones in this sample may be carry-over from other donors' samples. Sequencing used PBMCs. CDR3 in amino acids: CASGLAGDSYEQYF. CDR3 DNA sequence: TGTGCCAGCGGGTTAGCAGGGGACTCCTACGAGCAGTACTTC.